These 16 T cell receptor beta chains were sequenced from one sample in a study of STAT5B mutations in CD4+ large granular lymphocyte leukemia. The method was immunoSEQ multiplex PCR; TCRdb's version includes in-frame clones alone and lacks a portion of them. The sample includes some 30,000 clones, approximately 86% of them seen just once. Material for sequencing was CD4+ T cells from blood buffy coats. All receptors come from a human donor in good health.

The V gene is TRBV5-1, the J gene TRBJ2-1; 7 bases match TRBD2. CDR3 length equals 16 residues. The V segment lost 4 bases and the J segment 6 bases; nucleotides outside the gene matches: 13. Germline V gives CDR1 SGHRS, CDR2 YFSETQ. The CDR3 DNA follows: TGCGCCAGCAGCCCGGTCTTGGCGGGAGCGACCAATGAGCAGTTCTTC. Protein: CASSPVLAGATNEQFF.

The CDR3 DNA is TGTGCCAGCAGCTTACAGGGAAACTCTGGGGCCAACGTCCTGACTTTC. Its translation is CASSLQGNSGANVLTF. V gene TRBV5-5 combines with J gene TRBJ2-6; D may be TRBD1 (6 bases). This CDR3 has 16 amino acids. With 2 bases removed from V and 0 bases from J, the gap between germline ends came to 9 bases. The germline V gene encodes CDR1 SGHKS and CDR2 YYEKEE (reference sequence). Together with reference TRBV5-5 and TRBJ2-6, the CDR3 gives the full variable domain: DAGVTQSPTHLIKTRGQQVTLRCSPISGHKSVSWYQQVLGQGPQFIFQYYEKEERGRGNFPDRFSARQFPNYSSELNVNALLLGDSALYLCASSLQGNSGANVLTFGAGSRLTVL.

The chain links TRBV28 to TRBJ1-1; the match to TRBD1 covers 7 bases. This CDR3 region has 15 residues. CDR1 is MDHEN and CDR2 is SYDVKM in the germline V gene. V lost 4 bases to trimming and J lost 9 bases; unmatched junction nucleotides: 14. CDR3 in DNA: TGTGCCAGCAGTTCATTAACCGGGACAGCTCGACAAGCTTTCTTT. Translated: CASSSLTGTARQAFF.

The chain links TRBV19 to TRBJ2-3; 12 bases fit TRBD2. V was clipped by 4 bases and J by 0 bases; unmatched bases: 5. The CDR3 extends over 17 amino acids. Germline V CDR1 and CDR2: LNHDA, SQIVND (reference sequence). CDR3 amino acids: CASSTSGRGTSTDTQYF. The CDR3 DNA reads TGTGCCAGTAGTACTAGCGGGAGGGGTACTAGCACAGATACGCAGTATTTT. The full variable domain, in which reference TRBV19 and TRBJ2-3 provide the parts outside the CDR3, is DGGITQSPKYLFRKEGQNVTLSCEQNLNHDAMYWYRQDPGQGLRLIYYSQIVNDFQKGDIAEGYSVSREKKESFPLTVTSAQKNPTAFYLCASSTSGRGTSTDTQYFGPGTRLTVL.

Comments on this clone: This specimen includes other DNA sequences encoding the same CDR3. The genes are TRBV5-1 and TRBJ2-1, with TRBD1 matching 7 bases. Per the germline V gene, CDR1 is SGHRS and CDR2 is YFSETQ. This CDR3 spans 13 amino acids. Losses at the gene ends were 4 bases for V and 4 bases for J; bases not matched to a gene: 2. The CDR3 reads CASSLGQYNEQFF. As DNA, the CDR3 is TGCGCCAGCAGCCTGGGACAGTACAATGAGCAGTTCTTC.

This chain links TRBV7-2 with TRBJ1-4, with TRBD1 matching over 7 bases. The CDR3 covers 15 residues. V was pared by 5 bases and J by 5 bases, with 8 bases of the junction left unmatched. From germline, CDR1 is SGHTA and CDR2 FQGNSA. CDR3 residues: CASSRQTGTNEKLFF. As DNA, the CDR3 is TGTGCCAGCAGCCGCCAGACAGGGACAAATGAAAAACTGTTTTTT.

The V and J genes are TRBV19 and TRBJ2-3, with 13 bases that match TRBD2. CDR1 LNHDA and CDR2 SQIVND come from the germline V gene (reference sequence). V shed 6 bases and J 6 bases; nucleotides not matched to a gene: 3. CDR3 length equals 14 residues. The CDR3 DNA reads as TGTGCCAGTAGACTACTAGCGGGAGGGGATACGCAGTATTTT. Amino acid sequence: CASRLLAGGDTQYF. The full variable domain, rest sourced from reference TRBV19 and TRBJ2-3, is DGGITQSPKYLFRKEGQNVTLSCEQNLNHDAMYWYRQDPGQGLRLIYYSQIVNDFQKGDIAEGYSVSREKKESFPLTVTSAQKNPTAFYLCASRLLAGGDTQYFGPGTRLTVL.

The table lists this clone with a few counts. This chain connects TRBV19 to TRBJ2-2, with D unresolved. Trimming took off 4 bases at V and 2 bases at J, with 5 bases between the two ends. Germline V gene lookup returns CDR1 LNHDA and CDR2 SQIVND (reference sequence). The CDR3 sequence is 13 residues long. In DNA, the CDR3 is TGTGCCAGTAGTAACCCTAACACCGGGGAGCTGTTTTTT. As protein: CASSNPNTGELFF.

The chain combines TRBV5-4 with TRBJ2-3, with unresolved D. Germline CDR1 and CDR2: SGHNT and YYREEE (reference sequence). The germline V and J ends were trimmed by 0 bases and 3 bases, with 5 bases remaining between them. The length of the CDR3 is 13 residues. In DNA, the CDR3 is TGTGCCAGCAGCTTGGGTGGGACAGATACGCAGTATTTT. This codes for CASSLGGTDTQYF.

V gene TRBV6-1 combines with J gene TRBJ1-1, with D possibly TRBD1 on 6 matching bases. This CDR3 is built from 15 residues. In germline, CDR1 is MNHNS, CDR2 SASEGT. Trimming shortened V by 2 bases and J by 1 base, and 11 bases separated the two germline ends. CDR3 DNA: TGTGCCAGCAGTGAACCCGGGGGCTCGAACACTGAAGCTTTCTTT. Translation: CASSEPGGSNTEAFF.

V and J are TRBV7-8 and TRBJ2-7; 11 nucleotides match TRBD2. V lost 3 bases, J lost 1 base, and 5 bases stayed unmatched. In germline, CDR1 is SGHVS, CDR2 FQNEAQ. The CDR3 contains 16 residues. CDR3 protein: CASSFTGTSGSYEQYF. DNA for the CDR3: TGTGCCAGCAGCTTCACCGGGACTAGCGGTTCCTACGAGCAGTACTTC.

This clone appeared once. V usage is TRBV28 and J usage is TRBJ1-5; TRBD1 is a possible D gene (6 bases). The CDR3 runs to 14 residues. Germline loops: CDR1 MDHEN, CDR2 SYDVKM. The germline V and J ends were trimmed by 6 bases and 7 bases, with 16 bases remaining between them. The CDR3 DNA reads TGTGCCAGCAGCTCTGGGCAGGGGAACCAGCCCCAGCATTTT. Amino acids: CASSSGQGNQPQHF.

The chain employs TRBV5-1 and TRBJ2-1; TRBD2 agrees at 11 bases. This CDR3 comprises 18 residues. Germline CDR1 reads SGHRS; CDR2 reads YFSETQ. After removal of 5 bases from V and 3 bases from J, the junction contained 13 bases not matched to a gene. The CDR3 protein is CASSYRPSGRSSYNEQFF. CDR3 in DNA: TGCGCCAGCAGTTATCGGCCTAGCGGGAGGAGTAGCTACAATGAGCAGTTCTTC.

The CDR3 DNA is TGCGCCAGCAAGGGTTCTAGCGGAAGCACAGATACGCAGTATTTT. Encoded protein: CASKGSSGSTDTQYF. The V and J genes are TRBV5-1 and TRBJ2-3; 7 bases line up with TRBD2. After removal of 6 bases from V and 0 bases from J, the junction contained 7 bases not matched to a gene. Germline assignment: CDR1 SGHRS and CDR2 YFSETQ. This CDR3 spans 15 amino acids.

This chain links TRBV5-1 with TRBJ2-1; TRBD1 aligns across 8 bases. CDR1 is SGHRS and CDR2 is YFSETQ in the germline V gene. This CDR3 is 14 amino acids long. V dropped 3 bases and J dropped 4; count of bases not matched to a gene: 3. Here the CDR3 reads CASSSDREYNEQFF. CDR3 nucleotides: TGCGCCAGCAGCTCGGACAGGGAATACAATGAGCAGTTCTTC.

The chain recombines TRBV7-2 with TRBJ1-1; 10 nucleotides match TRBD1. The ends lost 5 bases at V and 5 bases at J; junction bases unmatched: 5. The length of the CDR3 is 14 residues. From germline, CDR1 is SGHTA and CDR2 FQGNSA. The CDR3 DNA reads TGTGCCAGCAGCACCGACAGGGGGCGGACTGAAGCTTTCTTT. This encodes CASSTDRGRTEAFF.